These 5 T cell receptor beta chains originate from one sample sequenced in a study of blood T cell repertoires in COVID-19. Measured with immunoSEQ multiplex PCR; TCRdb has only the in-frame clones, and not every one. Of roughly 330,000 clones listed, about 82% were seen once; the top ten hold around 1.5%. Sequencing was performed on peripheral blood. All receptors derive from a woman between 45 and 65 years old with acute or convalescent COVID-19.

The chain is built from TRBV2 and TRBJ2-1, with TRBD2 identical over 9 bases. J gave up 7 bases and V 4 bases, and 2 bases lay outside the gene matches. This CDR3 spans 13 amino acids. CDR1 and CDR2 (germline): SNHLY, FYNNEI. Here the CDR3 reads CASSVAGVNEQFF. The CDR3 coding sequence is TGTGCCAGCAGTGTAGCGGGAGTTAATGAGCAGTTCTTC.

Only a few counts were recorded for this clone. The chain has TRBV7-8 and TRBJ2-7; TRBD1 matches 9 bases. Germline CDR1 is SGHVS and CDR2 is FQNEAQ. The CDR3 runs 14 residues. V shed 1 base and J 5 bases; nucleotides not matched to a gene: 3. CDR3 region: CASSLGGTGNEQYF. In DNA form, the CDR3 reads TGTGCCAGCAGCTTAGGGGGGACAGGGAACGAGCAGTACTTC.

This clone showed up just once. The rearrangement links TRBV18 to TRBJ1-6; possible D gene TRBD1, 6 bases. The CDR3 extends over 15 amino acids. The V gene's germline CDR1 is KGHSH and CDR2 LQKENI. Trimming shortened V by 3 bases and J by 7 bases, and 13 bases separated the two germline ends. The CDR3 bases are TGTGCCAGCTCACCCCAGGGGATCCTAAATTCACCCCTCCACTTT. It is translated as CASSPQGILNSPLHF.

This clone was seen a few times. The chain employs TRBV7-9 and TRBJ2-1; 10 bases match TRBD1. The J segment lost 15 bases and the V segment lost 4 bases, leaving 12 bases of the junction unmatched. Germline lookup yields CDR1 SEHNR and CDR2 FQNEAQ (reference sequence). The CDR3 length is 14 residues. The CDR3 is CASSSSGDRGPGFF. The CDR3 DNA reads TGTGCCAGCAGCTCAAGTGGGGACAGGGGCCCCGGGTTCTTC.

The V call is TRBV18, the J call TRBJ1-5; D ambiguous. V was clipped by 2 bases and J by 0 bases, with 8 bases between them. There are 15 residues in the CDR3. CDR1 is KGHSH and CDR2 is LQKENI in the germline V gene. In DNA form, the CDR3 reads TGTGCCAGCTCACCAGGTCAGGCTAGCAATCAGCCCCAGCATTTT. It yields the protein CASSPGQASNQPQHF.